This is a list of T cell receptor beta chains from one sample in a study of blood T cells in healthy people across ages. One entry per CDR3 protein results from TCRdb running MiXCR on the 5' RACE reads. The data hold over 700,000 distinct CDR3 sequences, with 53% observed a single time. The sample comprised blood. The receptor set was obtained from a man older than 75 in good health. The CDR3 runs from the conserved cysteine through the conserved F or W. The order of the fields is V gene, clone size, J gene, D gene, CDR3 DNA, CDR3 protein. The D gene is left open where the match is weak. Clone size is not always given. Where it is, it says once, few, many or a class for expanded clones.

TRBV7-3,few,TRBJ2-7,TRBD2,TGTGCCAGCAGCCCGGGACTAGCGGTGAACAATGAGCAGTACTTC,CASSPGLAVNNEQYF
TRBV25-1,few,TRBJ1-2,TRBD1,TGTGCCAGCAGTGAACGCGGGACAGTTAATGGCTACACCTTC,CASSERGTVNGYTF
TRBV5-1,few,TRBJ2-1,TRBD1,TGCGCCAGCAGCGCCTGGGGACAGGGGGACTACAATGAGCAGTTCTTC,CASSAWGQGDYNEQFF
TRBV29-1,NA,TRBJ2-1,NA,TGCAGCGTTCCAGACGTGATGAATGAGCAGTTCTTC,CSVPDVMNEQFF
TRBV11-1,NA,TRBJ1-2,TRBD1,TGTGCCAGTAGCCCGAACGGACAGGGTAACTATGGCTACACCTTC,CASSPNGQGNYGYTF
TRBV12-3/TRBV12-4,NA,TRBJ1-1,NA,TGTGCCAGCAGTTTGGGGGGGTTTGAAGCTTTCTTT,CASSLGGFEAFF
TRBV12-3/TRBV12-4,NA,TRBJ2-3,TRBD2,TGTGCCAGCAGGCGGGGGACCCGGAAAGATACGCAGTATTTT,CASRRGTRKDTQYF
TRBV15,NA,TRBJ2-3,NA,TGTGCCACCAGCAGAGATTTGAGGGGAGCCACGGATACGCAGTATTTT,CATSRDLRGATDTQYF
TRBV3-1,NA,TRBJ2-1,TRBD2,TGTGCCAGCAGCCAAGCGCCCCACCGCGGACTAGCGTTCAATGAGCAGTTCTTC,CASSQAPHRGLAFNEQFF
TRBV24-1,NA,TRBJ2-3,NA,TGTGCCACCAGTGATTACGGAGACGAGTGGCACAGATACGCGTATTTT,CATSDYGDEWHRYAYF
TRBV29-1,NA,TRBJ2-5,TRBD2,TGCAGCGTCGGGAGGACTAGTGGCGTCTACAATGAGCAGTACTTC,CSVGRTSGVYNEQYF
TRBV5-1,NA,TRBJ2-1,NA,TGCGCCAGCAGCCGCAGGAGGCTGGGGTACAATGAGCAGTTCTTC,CASSRRRLGYNEQFF